The 31 T cell receptor beta chains below all came from one sample that was sequenced in a study of blood T cell repertoires in COVID-19 (dated by TCRdb to about 2020). To prepare the library, the immunoSEQ multiplex PCR assay was applied. This immuneACCESS table, as held by TCRdb, lists in-frame sequences with V and J called but not all clones. Of the missing ones, under half trace to an unresolved V gene in checked studies; the others have no known cause. This sample lists hundreds of thousands of clones; 80% to 90% were detected once. Clones ranked in the top ten supply 1.5% of the sample. Sequencing input: peripheral blood. All receptors come from a woman aged 35 to 49 who had recovered from COVID-19.

The V and J genes are TRBV5-1 and TRBJ2-5; weak D call: TRBD2 (6 bases). The CDR3 runs 13 residues. CDR1 is SGHRS and CDR2 is YFSETQ in the germline V gene. V gave up 0 bases and J gave up 5 bases, with 8 bases separating them. CDR3 amino acids: CASSLAGRETQYF. The CDR3 coding sequence is TGCGCCAGCAGCTTGGCAGGGAGGGAGACCCAGTACTTC.

This chain links TRBV9 with TRBJ2-1; the D gene is possibly TRBD2 (5 bases). The CDR3 covers 15 residues. Trimming removed 6 bases at V and 6 bases at J, with 19 bases between. Germline CDR1 reads SGDLS; CDR2 reads YYNGEE. Here the CDR3 DNA reads TGTGCCAGCAAAGGAGGTCTAGATGGGTCCAATGAGCAGTTCTTC. Translation gives CASKGGLDGSNEQFF.

A word on this clone: Within the sample, other DNA sequences also encode this same CDR3. The genes are TRBV7-9 and TRBJ1-1, with a possible D match to TRBD1 (5 bases). The germline V and J ends were trimmed by 5 bases and 4 bases, with 11 bases remaining between them. Looked up from germline, CDR1 is SEHNR and CDR2 is FQNEAQ (reference sequence). This CDR3 contains 13 residues. As DNA, the CDR3 is TGTGCCAGCAGCGCTGGGGGGGGCACTGAAGCTTTCTTT. Translated, it gives CASSAGGGTEAFF.

Details on this clone: Other DNA sequences in this specimen translate into the identical CDR3. V usage is TRBV7-3 and J usage is TRBJ2-1, with TRBD2 identical over 8 bases. Germline V CDR1 and CDR2: SGHTA, FQGTGA. V lost 2 bases, J lost 2 bases, and 2 bases stayed unmatched. The CDR3 covers 15 residues. The CDR3 region has the DNA TGTGCCAGCAGCTTATCCGGGGGGGCCTACAATGAGCAGTTCTTC. Translated: CASSLSGGAYNEQFF.

This clone appeared a few times. The rearrangement uses TRBV6-1 and TRBJ1-5; TRBD1 might be the D (6 bases). V was clipped by 3 bases and J by 0 bases, with 9 bases between them. Germline assignment: CDR1 MNHNS and CDR2 SASEGT. This CDR3 spans 15 amino acids. The CDR3 loop is CASSDRGYSNQPQHF. CDR3 nucleotides: TGTGCCAGCAGTGACAGGGGTTATAGCAATCAGCCCCAGCATTTT.

This clone showed up just once. The V and J genes are TRBV18 and TRBJ1-2; tentatively, D is TRBD1 (5 bases). This CDR3 has 13 amino acids. Trimming removed 2 bases at V and 4 bases at J, with 8 bases between. CDR1 is KGHSH and CDR2 is LQKENI in the germline V gene. The CDR3 here is CASSPGQGYGYTF. Written as DNA, the CDR3 is TGTGCCAGCTCACCAGGGCAGGGCTATGGCTACACCTTC.

The J gene is TRBJ1-1, the V gene TRBV7-6; unclear D gene. Trimming removed 5 bases from V and 5 bases from J, with 9 bases in between. CDR3 length equals 12 residues. CDR1 and CDR2 from the germline V gene are SGHVS and FNYEAQ. The CDR3 protein is CASSPIRTEAFF. CDR3 DNA: TGTGCCAGCAGCCCCATTCGGACTGAAGCTTTCTTT.

J is TRBJ2-3 and V is TRBV18, with TRBD2 matching over 8 bases. In germline, CDR1 is KGHSH, CDR2 LQKENI. V lost 5 bases to trimming and J lost 7 bases; unmatched junction nucleotides: 11. The CDR3 is 15 residues long. CDR3 amino acids: CASSWPGTRRHTQYF. The DNA of the CDR3 is TGTGCCAGCTCATGGCCCGGGACTAGGAGGCATACGCAGTATTTT. The whole variable domain, remainder taken from reference TRBV18 and TRBJ2-3, is NAGVMQNPRHLVRRRGQEARLRCSPMKGHSHVYWYRQLPEEGLKFMVYLQKENIIDESGMPKERFSAEFPKEGPSILRIQQVVRGDSAAYFCASSWPGTRRHTQYFGPGTRLTVL.

This chain uses TRBV7-2 with TRBJ2-1, with 7 positions matching TRBD2. The CDR3 runs 16 residues. The V and J ends lost 0 bases and 4 bases, in that order; junction bases with no gene match: 6. CDR1 is SGHTA, CDR2 FQGNSA, per germline. As DNA, the CDR3 is TGTGCCAGCAGCTTAGCGGGGGGGGACGGTTACAATGAGCAGTTCTTC. As protein: CASSLAGGDGYNEQFF.

V is TRBV6-1 and J is TRBJ2-1; 11 bases agree with TRBD2. The J segment lost 10 bases and the V segment lost 2 bases, leaving 7 bases of the junction unmatched. From germline, CDR1 is MNHNS and CDR2 SASEGT. The CDR3 has 15 residues. The CDR3 sequence: CASSEIGSGGAEQFF. The DNA for the CDR3 is TGTGCCAGCAGTGAAATCGGTAGCGGGGGGGCCGAGCAGTTCTTC.

The gene calls are TRBV19 and TRBJ1-2, with TRBD1 identical over 10 bases. The junction had 18 bases not matched to a gene; V was cut back by 5 bases and J by 6 bases. This CDR3 has 18 residues. Looked up from germline, CDR1 is LNHDA and CDR2 is SQIVND (reference sequence). CDR3 region: CASSLRTGGSLIQNGYTF. The CDR3, as DNA: TGTGCCAGTAGTCTCAGGACAGGGGGATCCCTCATCCAAAATGGCTACACCTTC. The full variable domain, rest sourced from reference TRBV19 and TRBJ1-2, is DGGITQSPKYLFRKEGQNVTLSCEQNLNHDAMYWYRQDPGQGLRLIYYSQIVNDFQKGDIAEGYSVSREKKESFPLTVTSAQKNPTAFYLCASSLRTGGSLIQNGYTFGSGTRLTVV.

The genes are TRBV14 and TRBJ2-3; tentative D call: TRBD2 (7 bases). The germline V gene has CDR1 SGHDN and CDR2 FVKESK. The CDR3 has 15 amino acids. The ends were cut back, 6 bases at V and 4 bases at J, with 17 bases in the middle. CDR3 region: CASSWGGPWADTQYF. As DNA, the CDR3 is TGTGCCAGCAGTTGGGGGGGGCCATGGGCAGATACGCAGTATTTT.

The V call is TRBV19, the J call TRBJ2-7, with D tentatively TRBD2 (6 bases). Germline V gene data show CDR1 as LNHDA and CDR2 as SQIVND (reference sequence). Trimming cost V 11 bases and J 0 bases, with 14 bases left between them. The CDR3 runs to 13 residues. CDR3 sequence: CAAGTPSSYEQYF. The CDR3 DNA sequence: TGTGCCGCCGGGACTCCAAGCTCCTACGAGCAGTACTTC. Combining the CDR3 with reference TRBV19 and TRBJ2-7 gives the whole variable domain DGGITQSPKYLFRKEGQNVTLSCEQNLNHDAMYWYRQDPGQGLRLIYYSQIVNDFQKGDIAEGYSVSREKKESFPLTVTSAQKNPTAFYLCAAGTPSSYEQYFGPGTRLTVT.

V gene TRBV14 combines with J gene TRBJ2-7; no reliable D call. The CDR3 length is 14 residues. The germline V gene has CDR1 SGHDN and CDR2 FVKESK. V was trimmed by 2 bases and J by 4 bases, leaving 12 bases between them. The CDR3 loop is CASSQPPLSYEQYF. DNA for the CDR3: TGTGCCAGCAGCCAACCCCCCCTGTCGTACGAGCAGTACTTC.

The chain carries TRBV5-5 and TRBJ2-1; 8 bases fit TRBD1. The CDR3 contains 14 residues. Trimming at V came to 1 base and at J to 9 bases, leaving 6 bases not matched to a gene. Germline V gene sequence: CDR1 SGHKS, CDR2 YYEKEE (reference sequence). The CDR3 spells CASSLWQGAGEQFF. The CDR3 bases are TGTGCCAGCAGCTTGTGGCAGGGGGCAGGTGAGCAGTTCTTC.

This clone was counted once. The same CDR3 arises from other DNA sequences in this sample as well. The chain is built from TRBV18 and TRBJ1-1; D perhaps matches TRBD1 (6 bases). The CDR3 totals 14 residues. CDR1 is KGHSH and CDR2 is LQKENI in the germline V gene. Trimming removed 1 base at V and 4 bases at J, with 10 bases between. The CDR3, as DNA: TGTGCCAGCTCACCACAGGGAGGGGGCACTGAAGCTTTCTTT. Amino acid sequence: CASSPQGGGTEAFF. The whole variable domain, filled in from reference TRBV18 and TRBJ1-1, reads NAGVMQNPRHLVRRRGQEARLRCSPMKGHSHVYWYRQLPEEGLKFMVYLQKENIIDESGMPKERFSAEFPKEGPSILRIQQVVRGDSAAYFCASSPQGGGTEAFFGQGTRLTVV.

The chain has TRBV18 and TRBJ1-3; TRBD1 might be the D (5 bases). V was cut by 6 bases and J by 6 bases, with 12 bases left in between. The CDR3 is 13 residues long. Germline CDR1 KGHSH, CDR2 LQKENI. DNA for the CDR3: TGTGCCAGCTCCCAGTCCAGGGTAAACACCATATATTTT. Protein sequence: CASSQSRVNTIYF.

This chain connects TRBV30 to TRBJ1-2, with a weak D call TRBD1 (6 bases). CDR3 size: 15 residues. Germline values: CDR1 GTSNPN, CDR2 SVGIG (reference sequence). V was cut by 1 base and J by 8 bases, with 20 bases left in between. The CDR3 here is CAWSGGGKGGIGYTF. The CDR3 bases are TGTGCCTGGAGTGGGGGGGGCAAGGGAGGGATAGGCTACACCTTC.

The chain recombines TRBV14 with TRBJ1-6; D is perhaps TRBD1 (5 bases). From germline, CDR1 is SGHDN and CDR2 FVKESK. There are 14 residues in the CDR3. V was clipped by 3 bases and J by 9 bases, with 12 bases between them. Here the CDR3 reads CASSQGTGGSPLHF. CDR3 nucleotide sequence: TGTGCCAGCAGCCAGGGGACGGGAGGTTCACCCCTCCACTTT.

The V call is TRBV11-2, the J call TRBJ2-5; tentative D call: TRBD1 (6 bases). CDR3 size: 12 residues. Trimming left V 4 bases short and J 4 bases short, with 7 bases between. Per germline, CDR1 SGHAT and CDR2 FQNNGV. The CDR3 DNA sequence: TGTGCCAGCAGCTCGGACAGAGAGACCCAGTACTTC. Its translation: CASSSDRETQYF. The full variable domain, in which reference TRBV11-2 and TRBJ2-5 provide the parts outside the CDR3, is EAGVAQSPRYKIIEKRQSVAFWCNPISGHATLYWYQQILGQGPKLLIQFQNNGVVDDSQLPKDRFSAERLKGVDSTLKIQPAKLEDSAVYLCASSSDRETQYFGPGTRLLVL.

The table lists this clone with a few counts. The V gene is TRBV6-5, the J gene TRBJ2-5; TRBD2 agrees at 7 bases. Germline V gene sequence: CDR1 MNHEY, CDR2 SVGAGI. V shed 6 bases, J shed 1 base, and the junction held 5 bases outside the gene matches. This CDR3 spans 14 amino acids. The CDR3 DNA follows: TGTGCCAGCAGACCCACGGGGGGCCAAGAGACCCAGTACTTC. Its protein product is CASRPTGGQETQYF.

The chain is built from TRBV7-7 and TRBJ2-5; 10 nucleotides line up with TRBD2. V lost 5 bases to trimming and J lost 5 bases; unmatched junction nucleotides: 8. Germline CDR1 reads SSHAT; CDR2 reads FNYEAQ (reference sequence). The CDR3 contains 15 residues. CDR3 in amino acids: CASSLGLARVETQYF. In DNA, the CDR3 is TGTGCCAGCAGCCTGGGACTAGCGAGAGTTGAGACCCAGTACTTC.

The chain recombines TRBV19 with TRBJ1-1; 7 positions agree with TRBD1. The CDR3 covers 13 residues. Germline assignment: CDR1 LNHDA and CDR2 SQIVND (reference sequence). Trimming removed 6 bases from V and 10 bases from J; junction bases left unmatched: 11. CDR3 loop: CASRQYRGPPAFF. DNA of the CDR3: TGTGCCAGTAGGCAATACAGGGGTCCGCCAGCTTTCTTT.

The rearrangement links TRBV6-5 to TRBJ2-7; D is unresolved. The germline V gene has CDR1 MNHEY and CDR2 SVGAGI. Trimming shortened V by 6 bases and J by 0 bases, and 9 bases separated the two germline ends. The CDR3 is made up of 13 amino acids. Here the CDR3 reads CASRPPGSYEQYF. Written as DNA, the CDR3 is TGTGCCAGCAGGCCTCCCGGCTCCTACGAGCAGTACTTC.

This chain uses TRBV19 with TRBJ2-1; 10 bases agree with TRBD2. This CDR3 contains 15 residues. CDR1 and CDR2 (germline): LNHDA, SQIVND (reference sequence). After removal of 2 bases from V and 6 bases from J, the junction contained 4 bases not matched to a gene. CDR3 DNA: TGTGCCAGTAGTATACTAGCGGGGGATCCCAATGAGCAGTTCTTC. Protein: CASSILAGDPNEQFF.

The genes are TRBV9 and TRBJ2-5, with 13 bases aligning to TRBD2. Germline V gives CDR1 SGDLS, CDR2 YYNGEE. V dropped 6 bases and J dropped 5; count of bases not matched to a gene: 7. CDR3 length: 15 residues. CDR3 nucleotides: TGTGCCAGCACTCGGACTAGCGGGGGACAGGAGACCCAGTACTTC. Its translation is CASTRTSGGQETQYF.

The V and J genes are TRBV30 and TRBJ1-5; D might be TRBD1 (5 bases). Trimming took 2 bases from V and 6 from J, leaving 11 bases between them. Germline V CDR1 and CDR2: GTSNPN, SVGIG (reference sequence). This CDR3 is built from 13 residues. The CDR3 DNA follows: TGTGCCTGGAGTTTGGGGGGTCGTCAGCCCCAGCATTTT. Its protein is CAWSLGGRQPQHF.

This chain uses TRBV18 with TRBJ1-3; 8 bases fit TRBD1. CDR3 size: 15 residues. Germline-derived CDR1 and CDR2 are KGHSH and LQKENI. The J segment lost 4 bases and the V segment lost 2 bases, leaving 4 bases of the junction unmatched. CDR3 in amino acids: CASSPDRGSGNTIYF. DNA of the CDR3: TGTGCCAGCTCACCAGACAGGGGATCGGGAAACACCATATATTTT. The whole variable domain, filled in from reference TRBV18 and TRBJ1-3, reads NAGVMQNPRHLVRRRGQEARLRCSPMKGHSHVYWYRQLPEEGLKFMVYLQKENIIDESGMPKERFSAEFPKEGPSILRIQQVVRGDSAAYFCASSPDRGSGNTIYFGEGSWLTVV.

The gene calls are TRBV2 and TRBJ2-5; 7 nucleotides align to TRBD2. The CDR3 sequence is 13 residues long. CDR1 is SNHLY, CDR2 FYNNEI, per germline. V was pared by 8 bases and J by 4 bases, with 7 bases of the junction left unmatched. CDR3 protein: CASGRVTAETQYF. As DNA, the CDR3 is TGTGCCAGCGGGAGGGTAACAGCAGAGACCCAGTACTTC.

The chain joins TRBV30 to TRBJ1-5, with D possibly TRBD1 on 5 matching bases. Germline loops: CDR1 GTSNPN, CDR2 SVGIG (reference sequence). V was cut by 5 bases and J by 3 bases, with 17 bases left in between. The length of the CDR3 is 15 residues. CDR3 bases: TGTGCCTGGTGGGTGATCTGGACATACAATCAGCCCCAGCATTTT. It yields the protein CAWWVIWTYNQPQHF.

In this sample, this clone turned up once. DNA of the CDR3: TGTGCCAGCAGTTACGGCGGAGAAGCCGACGCGTTGCCCCAGCATTTT. Translation: CASSYGGEADALPQHF. The V call is TRBV6-6, the J call TRBJ1-5; D is unresolved. Germline V lookup: CDR1 MNHNY, CDR2 SVGAGI (reference sequence). V lost 2 bases and J lost 9, with 20 bases in between. CDR3 length equals 16 residues.